The 10 T cell receptor beta chains reported below all come from one sample, sequenced in a study of CD8+ T cells in alopecia areata. As to treatment: oral pan-JAK inhibitor, 5-10 mg twice daily. Extraction and reverse transcription of RNA yielded cDNA as the sequencing template. Some clones are missing from TCRdb's copy, which holds only in-frame ones; the method was immunoSEQ multiplex PCR. The table lists 150,000 to 200,000 clones, less than 65% of them singletons, with approximately 1% in the top ten. The input for sequencing was CD4+ T cells sorted from blood, taken at week 24, from a patient treated with tofacitinib. These receptor sequences come from a human donor with alopecia areata.

This chain joins TRBV30 and TRBJ2-7; 10 bases agree with TRBD1. This CDR3 comprises 14 residues. Germline CDR1 GTSNPN, CDR2 SVGIG (reference sequence). Trimming removed 4 bases from V and 5 bases from J; junction bases left unmatched: 8. Here the CDR3 reads CAWNRDRGSDEQYF. CDR3 coding DNA: TGTGCCTGGAACCGGGACAGGGGTTCTGACGAGCAGTACTTC.

This chain links TRBV25-1 with TRBJ2-1; D possibly corresponds to TRBD2 (5 bases). This CDR3 is built from 14 residues. Germline lookup yields CDR1 MGHDK and CDR2 SYGVNS. V was trimmed by 7 bases and J by 8 bases, leaving 18 bases between them. CDR3 protein: CASTGRTRVDEQFF. The CDR3 DNA sequence: TGTGCCAGCACCGGCAGAACGAGGGTGGATGAGCAGTTCTTC.

This chain uses TRBV29-1 with TRBJ1-1; no firm D call. The length of the CDR3 is 12 residues. V lost 8 bases to trimming and J lost 6 bases, with 16 bases between them. From germline, CDR1 is SQVTM and CDR2 ANQGSEA. The CDR3 protein is CSINQGRSEAFF. The CDR3 DNA sequence: TGCAGCATCAATCAAGGGCGCTCTGAAGCTTTCTTT.

This chain connects TRBV6-4 to TRBJ1-6; D is uncertain. This CDR3 has 14 residues. V was pared by 4 bases and J by 10 bases, with 14 bases between. Germline V CDR1 and CDR2: MRHNA, SNTAGT. The DNA of the CDR3 is TGTGCCAGCAGTGCGAACTTTGGTGGGTCACCCCTCCACTTT. Encoded protein: CASSANFGGSPLHF.

In its sample, this clone was seen a few times. The V gene is TRBV30, the J gene TRBJ2-1; 13 nucleotides line up with TRBD2. CDR1 and CDR2 from the germline V gene are GTSNPN and SVGIG (reference sequence). This CDR3 contains 16 residues. V lost 7 bases, J lost 3 bases, and 9 bases stayed unmatched. Written as DNA, the CDR3 is TGTGCCTCGGGGACTAGCGGGGCGATAAACTACAATGAGCAGTTCTTC. This gives the protein CASGTSGAINYNEQFF.

This clone was observed a few times. The J gene is TRBJ2-3, the V gene TRBV7-8; TRBD1 is a possible D gene (6 bases). Germline lookup yields CDR1 SGHVS and CDR2 FQNEAQ. The V end lost 6 bases, the J end lost 3 bases, and 19 bases lay between the germline ends. This CDR3 is 16 amino acids long. CDR3 amino acids: CASRTQGSRRTDTQYF. CDR3 sequence (DNA): TGTGCCAGCAGAACGCAGGGGAGCCGAAGGACAGATACGCAGTATTTT.

This chain joins TRBV11-1 and TRBJ2-1, with TRBD2 identical over 14 bases. V lost 5 bases to trimming and J lost 2 bases; unmatched junction nucleotides: 11. The CDR3 has 19 residues. From germline, CDR1 is SGHAT and CDR2 FQDESV (reference sequence). The CDR3 DNA reads as TGTGCCAGCAGCCTGAATCCCGGGACTAGCGGGGGCACCTACAATGAGCAGTTCTTC. Translating it yields CASSLNPGTSGGTYNEQFF.

This chain links TRBV29-1 with TRBJ2-7; tentative D call: TRBD2 (5 bases). Per germline, CDR1 SQVTM and CDR2 ANQGSEA. The CDR3 covers 12 residues. V gave up 4 bases and J gave up 6 bases, with 13 bases separating them. The CDR3 loop reads CSVGGLGIEQYF. The DNA for the CDR3 is TGCAGCGTTGGAGGGCTGGGGATCGAGCAGTACTTC.

This chain uses TRBV29-1 with TRBJ2-3, with unresolved D. With 1 base removed from V and 15 bases from J, the gap between germline ends came to 14 bases. This CDR3 has 11 residues. Germline V gene sequence: CDR1 SQVTM, CDR2 ANQGSEA. The CDR3 bases are TGCAGCGTTGAAGGGCTCACGGATAGTTATTTT. Its translation is CSVEGLTDSYF.

The chain has TRBV2 and TRBJ2-3, with D possibly TRBD1 on 5 matching bases. Germline V gene lookup returns CDR1 SNHLY and CDR2 FYNNEI. The CDR3 runs to 11 residues. The germline V and J ends were trimmed by 4 bases and 10 bases, with 9 bases remaining between them. CDR3 protein: CASSAQQAQYF. DNA for the CDR3: TGTGCCAGCAGTGCCCAACAGGCGCAGTATTTT.